The present TCR beta chain was sequenced within a study of T-cell reconstitution after alpha-beta-depleted transplantation in children. The authors prepared the TCRbeta library with unique molecular identifiers. TCRdb redid the calling of the PCR reads with MiXCR, one entry per CDR3 protein. The data contain 490,000 or so distinct CDR3 sequences, roughly an eighth of them singletons. CDR3 size: 17 residues. CDR1 is LGHNA and CDR2 is YSLEER in the germline V gene. V was clipped by 4 bases and J by 3 bases; unmatched bases: 11. The chain employs TRBV4-3 and TRBJ2-1; TRBD2 aligns across 8 bases. The material was PBMCs from the stem cell graft donor, obtained from the stem cell graft. The TCR comes from a human donor who donated a stem cell graft to a child with combined immunodeficiency. CDR3 DNA: TGCGCCAGCAGCCCCCGAAGGGATAGCGGGGTCTACAATGAGCAGTTCTTC. Translation: CASSPRRDSGVYNEQFF.